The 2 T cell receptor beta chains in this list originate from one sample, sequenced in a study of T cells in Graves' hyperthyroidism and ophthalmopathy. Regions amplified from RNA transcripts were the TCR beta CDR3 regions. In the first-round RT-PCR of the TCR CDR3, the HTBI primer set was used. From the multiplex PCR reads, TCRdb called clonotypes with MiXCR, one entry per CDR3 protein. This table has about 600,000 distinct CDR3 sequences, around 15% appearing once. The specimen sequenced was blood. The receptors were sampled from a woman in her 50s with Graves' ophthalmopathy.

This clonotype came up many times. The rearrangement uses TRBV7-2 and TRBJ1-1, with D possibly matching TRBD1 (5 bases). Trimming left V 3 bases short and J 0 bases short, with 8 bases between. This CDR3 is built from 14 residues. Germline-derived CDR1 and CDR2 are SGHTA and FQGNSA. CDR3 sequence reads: CASSLPGLNTEAFF. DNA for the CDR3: TGTGCCAGCAGCTTGCCAGGGTTGAACACTGAAGCTTTCTTT.

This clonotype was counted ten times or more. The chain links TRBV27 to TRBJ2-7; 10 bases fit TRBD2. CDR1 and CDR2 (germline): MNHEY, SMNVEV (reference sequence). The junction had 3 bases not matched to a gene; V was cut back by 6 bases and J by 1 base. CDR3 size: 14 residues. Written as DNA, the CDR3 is TGTGCCAGCAGAGGGACTAGCGAATCCTACGAGCAGTACTTC. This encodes CASRGTSESYEQYF.